This T cell receptor beta chain was found in a study of Ad26.COV2.S vaccination and SARS-CoV-2 variants. Profiling relied on immunoSEQ multiplex PCR, and the TCRdb table lists in-frame clones only, not all of them. The sample lists around 380,000 clones, more than 85% occurring once. Looked up from germline, CDR1 is MGHRA and CDR2 is YSYEKL. This CDR3 region has 17 residues. After removal of 4 bases from V and 7 bases from J, the junction contained 18 bases not matched to a gene. This sample's treatment: some 20 received Ad26.COV2.S at low or high dose, single or two shots; about 5 received placebo; per-sample allocation not given. It was on day 63 after the first vaccine or placebo injection that samples were taken.

Sequences were derived from peripheral blood, sampled in a trial of Ad26.COV2.S vaccine versus placebo. The sequence was obtained from a person between 18 and 59 years old who received the Ad26.COV2.S COVID-19 vaccine or a placebo. The chain recombines TRBV4-1 with TRBJ1-2; 7 nucleotides line up with TRBD1. The CDR3 coding sequence is TGCGCCAGCAGCCTCAGAGTAAGAGGGGGCGTTCAGGGTGGCTACACCTTC. It codes for CASSLRVRGGVQGGYTF.